One sample yielded the 20 T cell receptor beta chains listed below, sequenced in a study of T cell clonotyping in hematopoietic cell transplantation. Sequencing was performed with immunoSEQ multiplex PCR; in TCRdb, only in-frame clones are kept and a portion is missing. This sample yields thousands of clones, of which around nine tenths are seen a single time; 5.8% belongs to the top ten. This specimen was peripheral blood mononuclear cells, taken 100 days after allogeneic stem cell transplant. Receptors originate from a female patient aged 40-49 years who had an allogeneic stem cell transplant from a related donor, so the T cells may come from the graft donor. Some clones in this sample may be carry-over from other donors' samples.

The CDR3 reads CASSSPGTSGSRNIQYF. The CDR3, as DNA: TGTGCCAGCAGTTCGCCCGGGACTAGCGGGAGTCGAAACATTCAGTACTTC. This chain uses TRBV28 with TRBJ2-4; 14 nucleotides match TRBD2. Per the germline V gene, CDR1 is MDHEN and CDR2 is SYDVKM. Trimming took 4 bases from V and 6 from J; bases not matched to a gene: 8. The CDR3 covers 17 residues.

The chain is built from TRBV6-5 and TRBJ1-2, with 9 positions matching TRBD1. The CDR3 sequence is 12 residues long. Germline lookup yields CDR1 MNHEY and CDR2 SVGAGI. V lost 5 bases, J lost 8 bases, and 3 bases stayed unmatched. CDR3 nucleotide sequence: TGTGCCAGCAGTGACAGGGGGGGAGGCTACACCTTC. Residues: CASSDRGGGYTF.

CDR3: CASFGMSGELFF. The CDR3 DNA sequence: TGTGCCAGCTTCGGGATGTCCGGGGAGCTGTTTTTT. V and J are TRBV27 and TRBJ2-2; D is perhaps TRBD2 (5 bases). From germline, CDR1 is MNHEY and CDR2 SMNVEV (reference sequence). V gave up 8 bases and J gave up 6 bases, with 10 bases separating them. CDR3 length: 12 amino acids.

This clone is a singleton in its sample. J is TRBJ2-5 and V is TRBV5-1; 8 bases line up with TRBD2. The CDR3 is made up of 16 amino acids. Germline assignment: CDR1 SGHRS and CDR2 YFSETQ. Trimming removed 7 bases from V and 1 base from J; junction bases left unmatched: 12. The CDR3 DNA follows: TGCGCCAGCTCGGAGGGGAGCGGGGGCGGCCAAGAGACCCAGTACTTC. Its translation: CASSEGSGGGQETQYF.

This rearrangement joins TRBV5-5 to TRBJ2-7; the match to TRBD2 covers 7 bases. Germline values: CDR1 SGHKS, CDR2 YYEKEE (reference sequence). This CDR3 has 16 amino acids. V lost 0 bases to trimming and J lost 2 bases; unmatched junction nucleotides: 8. CDR3 protein: CASSLGGGLRTYEQYF. CDR3 coding DNA: TGTGCCAGCAGCTTGGGGGGGGGACTGAGGACCTACGAGCAGTACTTC.

The V call is TRBV6-5, the J call TRBJ1-5, with 7 bases aligning to TRBD1. The CDR3 is 14 residues long. The V gene end was trimmed by 5 bases and the J gene end by 6 bases; junction bases not matched to a gene: 7. Germline loops: CDR1 MNHEY, CDR2 SVGAGI. The CDR3 DNA is TGTGCCAGCAGTGCCGGACAGGAGGGTCAGCCCCAGCATTTT. Amino acid sequence: CASSAGQEGQPQHF.

The chain uses TRBV6-5 and TRBJ1-1; TRBD1 might be the D (6 bases). The CDR3 runs to 14 residues. The germline CDR1 and CDR2 sequences are MNHEY and SVGAGI. V was trimmed by 2 bases and J by 4 bases, leaving 11 bases between them. CDR3 sequence reads: CASSYGGLVTEAFF. CDR3 sequence (DNA): TGTGCCAGCAGTTACGGGGGCTTGGTCACTGAAGCTTTCTTT.

The gene calls are TRBV25-1 and TRBJ2-2, with D tentatively TRBD1 (5 bases). Trimming took 1 base from V and 2 from J, leaving 11 bases between them. CDR3 length: 16 amino acids. In germline, CDR1 is MGHDK, CDR2 SYGVNS. For the CDR3, the DNA is TGTGCCAGCAGTGAATCCCCCAGGGAAAACACCGGGGAGCTGTTTTTT. Translating gives CASSESPRENTGELFF.

The genes are TRBV12-5 and TRBJ2-1; D remains unclear. In germline, CDR1 is LGHNT, CDR2 FRNRAP. The CDR3 runs to 13 residues. V lost 5 bases, J lost 8 bases, and 13 bases lay in between. The CDR3 reads CASGLGRAYEQFF. The CDR3 bases are TGTGCTAGTGGTCTCGGACGGGCATATGAGCAGTTCTTC.

The chain has TRBV7-2 and TRBJ2-7; D may be TRBD1 (6 bases). There are 13 residues in the CDR3. The germline V gene has CDR1 SGHTA and CDR2 FQGNSA. Between the trimmed V and J ends, which lost 5 bases and 4 bases, there was a span of 12 bases. In DNA, the CDR3 is TGTGCCAGCAGCCGCCGGGACAAATACGAGCAGTACTTC. This gives the protein CASSRRDKYEQYF.

Comment on this clone: This sample includes further DNA sequences coding for the same CDR3. The chain has TRBV7-2 and TRBJ1-2; D is undetermined. This CDR3 spans 12 amino acids. Germline CDR1 reads SGHTA; CDR2 reads FQGNSA. Trimming shortened V by 3 bases and J by 4 bases, and 6 bases separated the two germline ends. This CDR3 reads CASSFSSYGYTF. CDR3 in DNA: TGTGCCAGCAGCTTTTCTAGCTATGGCTACACCTTC.

V and J are TRBV2 and TRBJ2-3, with unresolved D. The V end lost 4 bases, the J end lost 7 bases, and 9 bases lay between the germline ends. This CDR3 region has 12 residues. Germline assignment: CDR1 SNHLY and CDR2 FYNNEI. CDR3 amino acids: CASSAGLHTQYF. The DNA of the CDR3 is TGTGCCAGCAGTGCAGGATTACATACGCAGTATTTT.

The J gene is TRBJ2-2, the V gene TRBV28; TRBD1 matches 8 bases. CDR3 length: 16 amino acids. The germline gives CDR1 MDHEN, CDR2 SYDVKM. The V segment lost 6 bases and the J segment 1 base; nucleotides outside the gene matches: 7. This chain's CDR3 is CASRGQGALNTGELFF. CDR3 bases: TGTGCCAGCAGGGGGCAGGGGGCCTTGAACACCGGGGAGCTGTTTTTT. Full variable domain (outside the CDR3, taken from reference TRBV28 and TRBJ2-2): DVKVTQSSRYLVKRTGEKVFLECVQDMDHENMFWYRQDPGLGLRLIYFSYDVKMKEKGDIPEGYSVSREKKERFSLILESASTNQTSMYLCASRGQGALNTGELFFGEGSRLTVL.

The chain employs TRBV14 and TRBJ2-1; D uncertain. This CDR3 region has 13 residues. Between the trimmed V and J ends, which lost 2 bases and 10 bases, there was a span of 12 bases. Germline CDR1 reads SGHDN; CDR2 reads FVKESK. The CDR3 is CASSQPRVSEQFF. Written as DNA, the CDR3 is TGTGCCAGCAGCCAACCGAGAGTTAGCGAGCAGTTCTTC.

This sequence joins TRBV7-2 and TRBJ1-5; D is uncertain. The CDR3 loop spans 14 amino acids. Germline assignment: CDR1 SGHTA and CDR2 FQGNSA. Trimming pared 3 bases from V and 3 bases from J, leaving 9 bases between. CDR3 bases: TGTGCCAGCAGCTTTCGGATAAACAATCAGCCCCAGCATTTT. Protein: CASSFRINNQPQHF.

This clone was counted between two and nine times. The rearrangement uses TRBV30 and TRBJ1-2; a weak D match, TRBD1 (5 bases). The V end lost 2 bases, the J end lost 7 bases, and 11 bases lay between the germline ends. CDR1 is GTSNPN and CDR2 is SVGIG in the germline V gene (reference sequence). The CDR3 covers 12 residues. In DNA, the CDR3 is TGTGCCTGGAGTAGACAGACCCTTGGCTACACCTTC. The encoded protein is CAWSRQTLGYTF.

The chain has TRBV19 and TRBJ2-1; 9 bases agree with TRBD2. This CDR3 contains 15 residues. The trim removed 4 bases at V and 7 bases at J, leaving 8 bases unmatched. Germline V lookup: CDR1 LNHDA, CDR2 SQIVND (reference sequence). The CDR3 sequence: CASSKIAGAWNEQFF. CDR3 DNA: TGTGCCAGTAGTAAAATAGCGGGGGCGTGGAATGAGCAGTTCTTC.

The gene calls are TRBV19 and TRBJ2-7; the D is unclear. Germline V gene data show CDR1 as LNHDA and CDR2 as SQIVND (reference sequence). Trimming stripped 5 bases from V and 3 bases from J, with 5 bases between. CDR3 length: 11 amino acids. The CDR3 coding sequence is TGTGCCAGTAGTGCCCACTACGAGCAGTACTTC. It codes for CASSAHYEQYF.

The chain uses TRBV27 and TRBJ2-3, with D unclear. This CDR3 is built from 16 residues. The V and J ends lost 5 bases and 0 bases respectively, with 15 bases between them. The V gene's germline CDR1 is MNHEY and CDR2 SMNVEV (reference sequence). CDR3 region: CASSGRAEESTDTQYF. DNA for the CDR3: TGTGCCAGCAGTGGGCGAGCAGAGGAGAGCACAGATACGCAGTATTTT.

The chain recombines TRBV29-1 with TRBJ2-3; 8 bases are a match to TRBD1. V lost 7 bases, J lost 0 bases, and 12 bases stayed unmatched. The CDR3 sequence is 16 residues long. CDR1 SQVTM and CDR2 ANQGSEA come from the germline V gene. For the CDR3, the DNA is TGCAGCGCTGACCTGAGCCGGGACAGGAGCACAGATACGCAGTATTTT. Protein product: CSADLSRDRSTDTQYF.